Listed below are T cell receptor beta chains from one sample, sequenced in a study of T cell responses to AZD1222 COVID-19 vaccine. The assay was immunoSEQ multiplex PCR, and TCRdb's table has in-frame clones only and misses some. The repertoire holds about 120,000 clones, with approximately 85% as singletons. This specimen was peripheral blood, taken on day 0 of AZD1222 vaccination. The receptors were gathered from an adult in good health. Both conserved end residues are part of each CDR3. D genes are given only for firm matches. The listing skips clone size in some rows; elsewhere it reads once, few, many or a size class.

V,size,D,J,DNA,CDR3
TRBV11-1,-,-,TRBJ1-1,TGTGCCAGCAGCTTAAGATACGAAGCTTTCTTT,CASSLRYEAFF
TRBV2,-,-,TRBJ1-6,TGTGCCAGCAGGTCCTCGACCGGGGCAGGAGATAATTCACCCCTCCACTTT,CASRSSTGAGDNSPLHF
TRBV30,-,-,TRBJ1-2,TGTGCCTGGAGTGCTCTTGACTATGGCTACACCTTC,CAWSALDYGYTF
TRBV10-3,-,-,TRBJ1-5,TGTGCCATCAGTGGCCCCAATCAGCCCCAGCATTTT,CAISGPNQPQHF
TRBV7-6,-,-,TRBJ2-7,TGTGCCAGCAGCAGAATAGCGGACGGCTCCTACGAGCAGTACTTC,CASSRIADGSYEQYF
TRBV19,-,TRBD2,TRBJ2-7,TGTGCCAGTAGACTAGCGGGTTCCTACGAGCAGTACTTC,CASRLAGSYEQYF
TRBV5-1,-,-,TRBJ2-3,TGCGCCAGCAGCTTGAGGGGGGCTACCCTACGCTTATACAGCACAGATACGCAGTATTTT,CASSLRGATLRLYSTDTQYF
TRBV3-1/TRBV3-2,once,TRBD2,TRBJ2-1,TGTGCCAGCAGCCAACGAGCGGGGGCCGTATCGCAGTTCTTC,CASSQRAGAVSQFF
TRBV7-3,-,-,TRBJ2-3,TGTGCCAGCAGTCTAGGGACGAGGGGCGATACGCAGTATTTT,CASSLGTRGDTQYF
TRBV27,-,-,TRBJ2-7,TGTGCCAGCAGTTTAGTACAGGCCACCTACGAGCAGTACTTC,CASSLVQATYEQYF
TRBV3-1/TRBV3-2,-,-,TRBJ1-2,TGTGCCAGCAGCCAAGATGGGGGTATGAGAAACTATGGCTACACCTTC,CASSQDGGMRNYGYTF
TRBV6-2/TRBV6-3,-,-,TRBJ1-5,TGTGCCAGCAGTTTCTCCGACATTGCGGGGGCGATTAACAATCAGCCCCAGCATTTT,CASSFSDIAGAINNQPQHF
TRBV6-1,-,-,TRBJ1-1,TGTGCCAGCAGTGAACGGACGGTGAACACTGAAGCTTTCTTT,CASSERTVNTEAFF
TRBV5-4,-,-,TRBJ2-7,TGTGCCAGCAGCTTGTGGGGTATCGACGAGCAGTACTTC,CASSLWGIDEQYF
TRBV4-1,-,-,TRBJ2-3,TGCGCCAGCAGCCAAGGGGCTAGCACAGATACGCAGTATTTT,CASSQGASTDTQYF
TRBV24-1,-,TRBD2,TRBJ2-5,TGTGCCACCAGTGGTGGGAGGGCCGTTGAGACCCAGTACTTC,CATSGGRAVETQYF
TRBV5-4,-,TRBD1,TRBJ1-6,TGTGCCAGCAGCTCCCCGGGACAGGGGCCGGACTCACCCCTCCACTTT,CASSSPGQGPDSPLHF
TRBV6-5,-,-,TRBJ2-1,TGTGCCAGCTGGACTCTGCGGCAGGGGACGAATGAGCAGTTCTTC,CASWTLRQGTNEQFF
TRBV2,few,TRBD1,TRBJ1-6,TGTGCCAGCAGCGGGGACAGTTCTAATTCACCCCTCCACTTT,CASSGDSSNSPLHF
TRBV5-1,once,-,TRBJ1-2,TGCGCCAGCAGCGCTACCCCCGCGGTTAACTATGGCTACACCTTC,CASSATPAVNYGYTF
TRBV4-2,-,TRBD2,TRBJ2-3,TGTGCCAGCAGCTCCGGGGGGAGCGGGAGGCTTGCTAGCACAGATACGCAGTATTTT,CASSSGGSGRLASTDTQYF
TRBV5-5,once,TRBD1,TRBJ2-5,TGTGCCAGCAGCTTGGGCCCGGGACAGGGACAAGAGACCCAGTACTTC,CASSLGPGQGQETQYF
TRBV2,-,-,TRBJ2-1,TGTGCCAGCATGGGTCACTCAAGGTCCCTAGGTGAGCAGTTCTTC,CASMGHSRSLGEQFF
TRBV7-8,-,TRBD1,TRBJ1-2,TGTGCCAGCAGCGTACGGGACAGAACATATGGCTACACCTTC,CASSVRDRTYGYTF
TRBV5-8,-,-,TRBJ2-2,TGTGCCAGCAGCTTGGAACTGGCAGGGGTCCCCACCGGGGAGCTGTTTTTT,CASSLELAGVPTGELFF
TRBV29-1,-,-,TRBJ2-7,TGCAGCGTTCCGGGTCTCCGGGGCGAGCAGTACTTC,CSVPGLRGEQYF
TRBV27,few,TRBD1,TRBJ1-6,TGTGCCAGCAGTTCTCTAGGCCGGGACAGGCACAATTCACCCCTCCACTTT,CASSSLGRDRHNSPLHF
TRBV7-9,-,-,TRBJ1-1,TGTGCCAGCAGCCGCAATCGGGGAGGCGACACTGAAGCTTTCTTT,CASSRNRGGDTEAFF
TRBV19,few,TRBD2,TRBJ2-4,TGTGCCAGTAGTCCCAGGACTAGCGAAAGCATTCAGTACTTC,CASSPRTSESIQYF
TRBV5-6,-,TRBD2,TRBJ2-1,TGTGCCAGCAGCTTGGATGGCGGGAGCCCCGAGCAGTTCTTC,CASSLDGGSPEQFF
TRBV30,-,-,TRBJ1-6,TGTGCCTGGACTCGGGATGGCTCACCCCTCCACTTT,CAWTRDGSPLHF
TRBV5-1,-,TRBD1,TRBJ1-1,TGCGCCAGCAGCTTGGGACTACAGGGGGGAATGGAAGCTTTCTTT,CASSLGLQGGMEAFF
TRBV28,-,-,TRBJ2-6,TGTGCCAGCAGTTTATCAGGGACCTCTGGGGCCAACGTCCTGACTTTC,CASSLSGTSGANVLTF
TRBV6-5,-,-,TRBJ1-1,TGTGCCAGCAATCTCTGGGGGACCGACACTGAAGCTTTCTTT,CASNLWGTDTEAFF
TRBV5-5,-,-,TRBJ1-6,TGTGCCAGCAGAACGGGAGCCACGGACTATAATTCACCCCTCCACTTT,CASRTGATDYNSPLHF
TRBV29-1,-,TRBD2,TRBJ2-3,TGCAGCGTTGGGACTAGCGGGACAGATACGCAGTATTTT,CSVGTSGTDTQYF
TRBV15,once,-,TRBJ2-1,TGTGCCACCAGCAGGATGGGGGGCCAGAATGAGCAGTTCTTC,CATSRMGGQNEQFF
TRBV3-1/TRBV3-2,-,TRBD2,TRBJ2-7,TGTGCCAGCGCCCAAAACCCCTGGACTAGCGGATCCTACGAGCAGTACTTC,CASAQNPWTSGSYEQYF
TRBV13,-,TRBD1,TRBJ1-2,TGTGCCAGCAGCGCAAGACAGGGAAGGAAGGGCTACACCTTC,CASSARQGRKGYTF
TRBV4-1,few,-,TRBJ2-5,TGCGCCAGCAGCCAGCCCCCTCGGGCGGGGCAAGAGACCCAGTACTTC,CASSQPPRAGQETQYF
TRBV7-2,few,TRBD1,TRBJ1-4,TGTGCCAGCAGCTCTTGGACAGGGGTAAACGAAAAACTGTTTTTT,CASSSWTGVNEKLFF
TRBV5-6,-,-,TRBJ2-3,TGTGCCAGCTCTGGGGGGCCCGCCGATACGCAGTATTTT,CASSGGPADTQYF
TRBV29-1,once,-,TRBJ2-5,TGCAGCGTAGACAGTTACCAAGAGACCCAGTACTTC,CSVDSYQETQYF
TRBV28,-,-,TRBJ1-5,TGTGCCAGCAGTTTATTAAACCTTGGGCATGAGGGTCAGCCCCAGCATTTT,CASSLLNLGHEGQPQHF
TRBV5-1,few,-,TRBJ2-2,TGCGCCAGCAGTTACGATCCGTACACCGGGGAGCTGTTTTTT,CASSYDPYTGELFF
TRBV7-3,-,-,TRBJ2-1,TGTGCCAGCAGCTTCTCCTCCAGCGCTGAGCAGTTCTTC,CASSFSSSAEQFF
TRBV27,-,TRBD1,TRBJ1-6,TGTGCCAGCAGTACGCCAGACAGGGCAGGTTCACCCCTCCACTTT,CASSTPDRAGSPLHF
TRBV25-1,-,-,TRBJ1-3,TGTGCCAGGAGAAACGGGACACACAACTCTGGAAACACCATATATTTT,CARRNGTHNSGNTIYF
TRBV6-5,-,-,TRBJ2-7,TGTGCCAGCAGTTACAGTCGGGGGTCACCATACGAGCAGTACTTC,CASSYSRGSPYEQYF
TRBV19,-,-,TRBJ1-2,TGTGCCAGTAGTATTCCGGCCGGGACCTATGGCTACACCTTC,CASSIPAGTYGYTF
TRBV7-9,few,-,TRBJ2-1,TGTGCCAGCAGCTTAAAGGGAAGGGATGAGCAGTTCTTC,CASSLKGRDEQFF
TRBV4-1,-,-,TRBJ2-7,TGCGCCAGCAGCCAAGCCCTTTCGGACAACTCCTACGAGCAGTACTTC,CASSQALSDNSYEQYF
TRBV7-3,-,-,TRBJ2-5,TGTGCCAGCAGCGTACAGGGTCGGCAAGAGACCCAGTACTTC,CASSVQGRQETQYF
TRBV3-1/TRBV3-2,few,TRBD1,TRBJ2-1,TGTGCCAGCAGCCCCGGGACAGGGGTTCCCAATGAGCAGTTCTTC,CASSPGTGVPNEQFF
TRBV9,-,-,TRBJ1-6,TGTGCCAGCAGCCCACAGGTTAGCTCCTATAATTCACCCCTCCACTTT,CASSPQVSSYNSPLHF
TRBV6-5,-,-,TRBJ2-7,TGTGCCAGCAGTTACGCCGGGAACTCCTACGAGCAGTACTTC,CASSYAGNSYEQYF
TRBV28,-,TRBD1,TRBJ1-1,TGTGCCAGCAGTTTGCGGACAGGGAACACTGAAGCTTTCTTT,CASSLRTGNTEAFF